The 5 T cell receptor beta chains below were found in one sample sequenced in a study of regulatory T cells in long-lasting Graves disease. Building the TCR beta libraries relied on iRepertoire HTBI primers, and CDR3 regions underwent Arm-PCR. One entry per CDR3 protein results from TCRdb running MiXCR on the multiplex PCR reads. Seen here are 600,000 to 800,000 distinct CDR3 sequences, about 30% observed once, and the top ten hold about 40%. As to time point: persistent/refractory GD, antithyroid drugs over 5 years with positive TRAb. PBMC RNA was the source of the TCR library. The sample was peripheral blood mononuclear cells (PBMCs), taken when the disease was refractory, from a patient treated with antithyroid drugs. Source of these receptors: a female donor with Graves disease.

The table lists this clonotype with a few counts. The rearrangement links TRBV5-4 to TRBJ1-6; TRBD1 might be the D (5 bases). The germline V gene encodes CDR1 SGHNT and CDR2 YYREEE (reference sequence). The V end lost 5 bases, the J end lost 3 bases, and 18 bases lay between the germline ends. This CDR3 spans 17 amino acids. The CDR3 sequence: CASSVDADQGYNSPLHF. CDR3 sequence (DNA): TGTGCCAGCAGTGTAGACGCGGATCAGGGCTATAATTCACCCCTCCACTTT.

The chain recombines TRBV3-1 with TRBJ1-1; D call uncertain. Trimming pared 3 bases from V and 11 bases from J, leaving 19 bases between. CDR1 is LGHDT and CDR2 is YNNKEL in the germline V gene (reference sequence). The CDR3 contains 14 residues. CDR3 in amino acids: CASSQSEGGVRAFF. The CDR3 DNA follows: TGTGCCAGCAGCCAGTCCGAAGGCGGGGTCAGGGCTTTCTTT.

A few counts support this clonotype. This clone may be a read error of a much larger clone one base away. The rearrangement uses TRBV28 and TRBJ1-2; 7 bases agree with TRBD1. Germline loops: CDR1 MDHEN, CDR2 SYDVKM. The CDR3 totals 12 residues. The V and J ends lost 7 bases and 2 bases, in that order; junction bases with no gene match: 1. The CDR3, as DNA: TGTGCCAGCAAACAGGGGAACTATGGCTACACCTTC. Residues: CASKQGNYGYTF.

The sample holds a few counts of this clonotype. The V call is TRBV13, the J call TRBJ1-4, with D maybe TRBD1 (6 bases). Trimming removed 5 bases from V and 2 bases from J, with 12 bases in between. The CDR3 is 15 amino acids. The germline CDR1 and CDR2 sequences are PRHDT and FYEKMQ (reference sequence). The CDR3 loop reads CASSVRGFTNEKLFF. The DNA of the CDR3 is TGTGCCAGCAGCGTCAGGGGTTTTACTAATGAAAAACTGTTTTTT.

The J gene is TRBJ1-5, the V gene TRBV19; a possible D gene is TRBD1 (6 bases). CDR1 and CDR2 (germline): LNHDA, SQIVND (reference sequence). The CDR3 spans 13 residues. The V end lost 5 bases, the J end lost 6 bases, and 11 bases lay between the germline ends. In nucleotides, the CDR3 is TGTGCCAGTAGTGCAGGGGCGAGTCAGCCCCAGCATTTT. This gives the protein CASSAGASQPQHF.